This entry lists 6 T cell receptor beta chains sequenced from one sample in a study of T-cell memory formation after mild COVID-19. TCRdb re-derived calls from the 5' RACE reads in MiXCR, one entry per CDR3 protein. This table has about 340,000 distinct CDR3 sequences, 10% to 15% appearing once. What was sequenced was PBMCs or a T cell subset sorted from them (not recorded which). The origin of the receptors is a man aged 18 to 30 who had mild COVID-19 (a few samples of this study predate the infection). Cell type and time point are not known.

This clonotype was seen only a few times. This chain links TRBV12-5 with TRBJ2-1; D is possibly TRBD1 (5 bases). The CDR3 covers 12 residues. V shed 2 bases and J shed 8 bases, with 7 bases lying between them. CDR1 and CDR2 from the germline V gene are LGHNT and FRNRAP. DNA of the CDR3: TGTGCTAGTGGTTTGTACAGGCATGAGCAGTTCTTC. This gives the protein CASGLYRHEQFF. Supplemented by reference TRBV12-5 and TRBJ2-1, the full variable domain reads DARVTQTPRHKVTEMGQEVTMRCQPILGHNTVFWYRQTMMQGLELLAYFRNRAPLDDSGMPKDRFSAEMPDATLATLKIQPSEPRDSAVYFCASGLYRHEQFFGPGTRLTVL.

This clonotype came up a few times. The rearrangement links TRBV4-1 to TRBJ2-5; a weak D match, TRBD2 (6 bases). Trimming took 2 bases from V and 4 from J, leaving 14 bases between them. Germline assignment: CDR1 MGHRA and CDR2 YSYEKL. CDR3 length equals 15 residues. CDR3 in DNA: TGCGCCAGCAGCCAAACACGGGGCGGGATAGAGACCCAGTACTTC. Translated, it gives CASSQTRGGIETQYF.

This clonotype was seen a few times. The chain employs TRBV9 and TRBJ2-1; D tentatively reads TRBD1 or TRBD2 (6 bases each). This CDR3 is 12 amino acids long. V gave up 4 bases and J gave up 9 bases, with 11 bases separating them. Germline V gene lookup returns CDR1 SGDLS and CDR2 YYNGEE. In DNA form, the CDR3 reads TGTGCCAGCAGCCCCTCGGGGGCTGAGCAGTTCTTC. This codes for CASSPSGAEQFF.

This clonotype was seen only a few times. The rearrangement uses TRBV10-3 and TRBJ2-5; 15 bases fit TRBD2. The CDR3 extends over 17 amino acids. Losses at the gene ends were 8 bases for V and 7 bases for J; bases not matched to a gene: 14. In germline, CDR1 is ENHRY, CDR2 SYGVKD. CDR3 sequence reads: CAIGSAGLAGGHGTQYF. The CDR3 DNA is TGTGCCATCGGATCGGCTGGACTAGCGGGGGGGCACGGGACCCAGTACTTC.

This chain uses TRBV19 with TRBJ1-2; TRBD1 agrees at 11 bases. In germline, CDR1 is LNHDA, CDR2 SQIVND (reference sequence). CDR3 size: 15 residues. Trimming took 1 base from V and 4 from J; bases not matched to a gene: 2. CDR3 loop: CASSIAGTGGYGYTF. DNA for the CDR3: TGTGCCAGTAGTATAGCCGGGACAGGGGGCTATGGCTACACCTTC.

This CDR3 reads CAISGQGADEQYF. The CDR3 nucleotides read TGTGCCATCAGTGGACAGGGCGCCGACGAGCAGTACTTC. The chain has TRBV10-3 and TRBJ2-7; TRBD1 aligns across 7 bases. The ends lost 4 bases at V and 5 bases at J; junction bases unmatched: 5. The CDR3 has 13 residues. The germline V gene has CDR1 ENHRY and CDR2 SYGVKD.